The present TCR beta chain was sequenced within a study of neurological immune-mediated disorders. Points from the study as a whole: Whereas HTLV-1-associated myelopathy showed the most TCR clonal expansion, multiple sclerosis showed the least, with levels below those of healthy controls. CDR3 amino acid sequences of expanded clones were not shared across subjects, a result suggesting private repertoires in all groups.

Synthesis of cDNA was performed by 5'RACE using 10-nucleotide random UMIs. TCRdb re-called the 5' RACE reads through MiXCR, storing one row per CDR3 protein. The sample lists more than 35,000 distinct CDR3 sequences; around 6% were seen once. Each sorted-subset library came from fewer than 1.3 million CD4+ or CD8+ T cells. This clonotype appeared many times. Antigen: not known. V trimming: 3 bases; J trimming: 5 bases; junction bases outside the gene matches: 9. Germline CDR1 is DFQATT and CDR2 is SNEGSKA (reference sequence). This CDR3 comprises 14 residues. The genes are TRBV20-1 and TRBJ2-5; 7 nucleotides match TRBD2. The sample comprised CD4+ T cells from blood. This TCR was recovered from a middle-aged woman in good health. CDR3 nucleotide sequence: TGCAGTGCTAGCTATGCGGGAGTTGTCGAGACCCAGTACTTC. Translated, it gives CSASYAGVVETQYF.